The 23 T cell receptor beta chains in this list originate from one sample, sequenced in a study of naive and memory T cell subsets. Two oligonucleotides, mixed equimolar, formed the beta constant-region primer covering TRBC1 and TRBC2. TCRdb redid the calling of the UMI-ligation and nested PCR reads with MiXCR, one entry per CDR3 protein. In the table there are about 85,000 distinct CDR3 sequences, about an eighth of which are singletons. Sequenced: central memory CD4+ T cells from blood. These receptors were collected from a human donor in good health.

CDR3 in amino acids: CASSSLAGGPYNEQFF. As DNA, the CDR3 is TGTGCCAGCAGTTCACTAGCGGGAGGGCCATACAATGAGCAGTTCTTC. The chain combines TRBV6-2 or TRBV6-3 with TRBJ2-1; 13 bases line up with TRBD2. Germline V gives CDR1 MNHEY, CDR2 SVGEGT. This CDR3 is 16 amino acids long. J gave up 4 bases and V 4 bases, and 4 bases lay outside the gene matches.

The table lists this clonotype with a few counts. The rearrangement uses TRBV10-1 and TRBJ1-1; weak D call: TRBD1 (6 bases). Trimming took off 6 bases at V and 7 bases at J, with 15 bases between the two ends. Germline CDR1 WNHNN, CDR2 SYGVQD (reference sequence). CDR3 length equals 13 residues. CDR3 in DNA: TGCGCCAGCAGCCTAAACCAGGACAGTGAAGCTTTCTTT. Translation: CASSLNQDSEAFF.

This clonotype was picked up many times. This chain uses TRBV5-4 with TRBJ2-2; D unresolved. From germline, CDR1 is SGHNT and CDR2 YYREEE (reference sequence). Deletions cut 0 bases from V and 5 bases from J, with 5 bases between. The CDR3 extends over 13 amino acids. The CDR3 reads CASSLVPTGELFF. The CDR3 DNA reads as TGTGCCAGCAGCTTGGTTCCGACCGGGGAGCTGTTTTTT.

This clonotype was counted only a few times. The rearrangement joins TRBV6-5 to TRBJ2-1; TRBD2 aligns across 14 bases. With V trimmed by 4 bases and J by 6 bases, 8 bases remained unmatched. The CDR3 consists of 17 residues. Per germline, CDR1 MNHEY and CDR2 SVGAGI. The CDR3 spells CASSWETSGRESNEQFF. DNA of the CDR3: TGTGCCAGCAGTTGGGAGACTAGCGGGAGGGAAAGCAATGAGCAGTTCTTC.

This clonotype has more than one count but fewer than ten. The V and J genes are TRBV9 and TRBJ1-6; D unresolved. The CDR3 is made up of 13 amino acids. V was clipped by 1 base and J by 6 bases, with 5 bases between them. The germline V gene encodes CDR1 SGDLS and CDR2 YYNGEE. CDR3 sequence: CASSVSVNSPLHF. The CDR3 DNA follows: TGTGCCAGCAGCGTATCCGTTAATTCACCCCTCCACTTT.

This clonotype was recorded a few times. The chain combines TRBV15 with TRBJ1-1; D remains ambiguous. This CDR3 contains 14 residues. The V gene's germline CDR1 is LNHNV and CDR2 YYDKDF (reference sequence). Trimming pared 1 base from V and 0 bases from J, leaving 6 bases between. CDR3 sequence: CATSRGRVNTEAFF. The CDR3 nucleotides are TGTGCCACCAGCAGAGGGAGGGTGAACACTGAAGCTTTCTTT.

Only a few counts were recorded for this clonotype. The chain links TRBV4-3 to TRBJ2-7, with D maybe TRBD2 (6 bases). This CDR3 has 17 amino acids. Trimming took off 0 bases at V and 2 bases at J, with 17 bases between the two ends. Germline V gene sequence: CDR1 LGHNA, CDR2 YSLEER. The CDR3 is CASSQDVWAGRTYEQYF. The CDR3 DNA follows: TGCGCCAGCAGCCAAGATGTTTGGGCAGGGAGGACCTACGAGCAGTACTTC.

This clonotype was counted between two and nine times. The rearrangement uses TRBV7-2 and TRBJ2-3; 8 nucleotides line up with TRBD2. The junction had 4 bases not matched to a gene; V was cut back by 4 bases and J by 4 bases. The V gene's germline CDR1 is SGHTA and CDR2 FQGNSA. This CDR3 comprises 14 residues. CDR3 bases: TGTGCCAGCAGCTCTCCGGGACTAGCAGATACGCAGTATTTT. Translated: CASSSPGLADTQYF.

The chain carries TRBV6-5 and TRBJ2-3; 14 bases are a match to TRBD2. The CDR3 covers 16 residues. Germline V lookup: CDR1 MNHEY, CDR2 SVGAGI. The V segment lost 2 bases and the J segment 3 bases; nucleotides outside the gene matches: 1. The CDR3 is CASSYGLAGGTDTQYF. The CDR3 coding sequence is TGTGCCAGCAGTTACGGACTAGCGGGAGGTACAGATACGCAGTATTTT.

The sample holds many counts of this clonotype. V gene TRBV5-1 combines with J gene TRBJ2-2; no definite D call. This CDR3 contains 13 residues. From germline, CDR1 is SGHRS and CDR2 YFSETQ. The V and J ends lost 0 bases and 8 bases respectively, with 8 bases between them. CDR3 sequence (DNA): TGCGCCAGCAGCTTGGACGTTACGGGGGAGCTGTTTTTT. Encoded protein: CASSLDVTGELFF.

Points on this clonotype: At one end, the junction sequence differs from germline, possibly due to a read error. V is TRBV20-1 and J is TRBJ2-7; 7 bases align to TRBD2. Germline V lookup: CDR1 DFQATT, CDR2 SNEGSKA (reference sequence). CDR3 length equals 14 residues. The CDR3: CSARAQTSSYVQYF. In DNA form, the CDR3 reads TGCAGTGCTAGAGCCCAGACTAGCTCCTACGTGCAGTACTTC.

Here the CDR3 reads CAWSKTRSPLHF. The CDR3 DNA sequence: TGTGCCTGGAGCAAAACACGGTCACCCCTCCACTTT. The chain has TRBV30 and TRBJ1-6; D call uncertain. In germline, CDR1 is GTSNPN, CDR2 SVGIG (reference sequence). The V and J ends lost 3 bases and 10 bases respectively, with 10 bases between them. The CDR3 runs to 12 residues.

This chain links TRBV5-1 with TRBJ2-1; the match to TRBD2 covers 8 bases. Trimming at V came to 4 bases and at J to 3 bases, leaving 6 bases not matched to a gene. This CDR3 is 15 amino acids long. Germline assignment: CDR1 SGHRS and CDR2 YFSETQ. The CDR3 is CASSVSGSGYNEQFF. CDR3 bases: TGCGCCAGCAGCGTCAGCGGGAGTGGCTACAATGAGCAGTTCTTC.

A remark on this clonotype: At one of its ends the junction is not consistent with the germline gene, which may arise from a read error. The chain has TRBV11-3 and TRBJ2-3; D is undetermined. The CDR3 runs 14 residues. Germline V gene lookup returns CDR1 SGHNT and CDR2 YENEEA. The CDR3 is CASSVDILGDTQYF. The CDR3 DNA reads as TGTGCCAGCAGCGTAGATATCCTGGGGGATACGCAGTATTTT. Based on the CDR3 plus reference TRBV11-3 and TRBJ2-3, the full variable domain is EAGVVQSPRYKIIEKKQPVAFWCNPISGHNTLYWYLQNLGQGPELLIRYENEEAVDDSQLPKDRFSAERLKGVDSTLKIQPAELGDSAVYLCASSVDILGDTQYFGPGTRLTVL.

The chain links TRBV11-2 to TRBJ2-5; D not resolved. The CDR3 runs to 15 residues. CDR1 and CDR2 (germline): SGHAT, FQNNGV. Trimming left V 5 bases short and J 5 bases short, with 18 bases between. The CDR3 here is CASSPDGRAGETQYF. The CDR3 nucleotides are TGTGCCAGCAGCCCGGACGGCCGAGCTGGCGAGACCCAGTACTTC.

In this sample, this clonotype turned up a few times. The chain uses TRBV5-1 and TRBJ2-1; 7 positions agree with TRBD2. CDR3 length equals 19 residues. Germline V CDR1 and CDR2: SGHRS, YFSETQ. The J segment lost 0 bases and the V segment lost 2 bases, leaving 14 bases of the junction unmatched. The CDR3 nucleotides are TGCGCCAGCAGCTTTCCCCAGGGAGGGAGGGCTTCCTCCTACAATGAGCAGTTCTTC. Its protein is CASSFPQGGRASSYNEQFF.

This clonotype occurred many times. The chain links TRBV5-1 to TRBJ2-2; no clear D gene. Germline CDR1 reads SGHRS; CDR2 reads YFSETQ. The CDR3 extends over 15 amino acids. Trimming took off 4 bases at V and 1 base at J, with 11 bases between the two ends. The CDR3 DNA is TGCGCCAGCAGCCTTACCTACAGGAACACCGGGGAGCTGTTTTTT. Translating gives CASSLTYRNTGELFF.

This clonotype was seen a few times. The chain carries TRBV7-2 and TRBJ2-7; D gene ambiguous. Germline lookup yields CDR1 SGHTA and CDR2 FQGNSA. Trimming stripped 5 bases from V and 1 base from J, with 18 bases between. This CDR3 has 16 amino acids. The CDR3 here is CASSATPLVGSYEQYF. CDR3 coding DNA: TGTGCCAGCAGCGCCACCCCTCTAGTGGGATCCTACGAGCAGTACTTC.

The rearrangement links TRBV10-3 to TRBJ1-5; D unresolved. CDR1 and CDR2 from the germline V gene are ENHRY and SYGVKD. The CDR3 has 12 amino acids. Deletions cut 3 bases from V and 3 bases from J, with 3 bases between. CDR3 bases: TGTGCCATCAGTGATTACAATCAGCCCCAGCATTTT. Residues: CAISDYNQPQHF.

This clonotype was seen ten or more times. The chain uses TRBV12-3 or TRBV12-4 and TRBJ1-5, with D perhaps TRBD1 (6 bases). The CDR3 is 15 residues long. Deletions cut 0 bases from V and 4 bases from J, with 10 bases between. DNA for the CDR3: TGTGCCAGCAGTTTAGCGGGGGGCCCAAATCAGCCCCAGCATTTT. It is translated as CASSLAGGPNQPQHF.

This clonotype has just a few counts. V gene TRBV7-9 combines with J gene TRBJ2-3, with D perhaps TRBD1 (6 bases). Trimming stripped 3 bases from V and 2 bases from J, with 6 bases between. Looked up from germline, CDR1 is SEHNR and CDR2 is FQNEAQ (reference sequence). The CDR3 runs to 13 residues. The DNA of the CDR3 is TGTGCCAGCAGCTTGGGGGCCACAGATACGCAGTATTTT. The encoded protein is CASSLGATDTQYF.

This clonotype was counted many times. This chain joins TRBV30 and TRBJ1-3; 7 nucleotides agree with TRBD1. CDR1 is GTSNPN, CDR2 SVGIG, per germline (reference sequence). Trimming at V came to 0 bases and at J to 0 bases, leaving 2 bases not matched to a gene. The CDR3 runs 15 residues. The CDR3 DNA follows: TGTGCCTGGAGTGTAACAGGGGCCTCTGGAAACACCATATATTTT. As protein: CAWSVTGASGNTIYF.

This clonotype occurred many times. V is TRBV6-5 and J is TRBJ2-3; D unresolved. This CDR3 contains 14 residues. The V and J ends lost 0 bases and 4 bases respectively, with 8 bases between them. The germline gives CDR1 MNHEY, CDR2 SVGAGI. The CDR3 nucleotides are TGTGCCAGCAGTTACTCGCTAGTTGCAGATACGCAGTATTTT. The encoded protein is CASSYSLVADTQYF.